Below, 3 T cell receptor beta chains from the same sample are listed, as sequenced in a study of CD8 T cells in ankylosing spondylitis. Via MiXCR, TCRdb re-called the 5' RACE reads, giving one row per CDR3 protein. The sample yields 750,000 to 850,000 distinct CDR3 sequences, about 11% seen once. The antigens for these receptors are not known. Regarding the study as a whole: Characteristic of ankylosing spondylitis blood, it appeared, was a TCR beta motif comprising roughly eight highly homologous variants.

Input material: blood, either unsorted or a sorted T cell fraction (not recorded which). These receptors came from a male donor with ankylosing spondylitis.

The V gene is TRBV28, the J gene TRBJ2-1, with D tentatively TRBD2 (5 bases). V was shortened by 9 bases and J by 3 bases, with 15 bases between the two germline ends. The CDR3 length is 14 residues. The germline CDR1 and CDR2 sequences are MDHEN and SYDVKM. In DNA form, the CDR3 reads TGTGCCAGTAAGCGGACTCCGAGCTACAATGAGCAGTTCTTC. Protein sequence: CASKRTPSYNEQFF.

This clonotype was observed at least ten times. The V and J genes are TRBV20-1 and TRBJ1-6; D may be TRBD1 (5 bases). In germline, CDR1 is DFQATT, CDR2 SNEGSKA (reference sequence). The CDR3 runs 13 residues. V was pared by 3 bases and J by 8 bases, with 11 bases between. This CDR3 is CSASRDLYSPLHF. Written as DNA, the CDR3 is TGCAGTGCTAGTCGGGACCTTTATTCACCCCTCCACTTT.

This clonotype turned up a few times. The chain joins TRBV6-2 or TRBV6-3 to TRBJ1-1; D possibly corresponds to TRBD1 (5 bases). From germline, CDR1 is MNHEY and CDR2 SVGEGT. V was shortened by 7 bases and J by 11 bases, with 14 bases between the two germline ends. CDR3 length equals 11 residues. The CDR3 spells CASTRNRYAFF. As DNA, the CDR3 is TGTGCCAGCACCCGCAACAGGTATGCTTTCTTT.